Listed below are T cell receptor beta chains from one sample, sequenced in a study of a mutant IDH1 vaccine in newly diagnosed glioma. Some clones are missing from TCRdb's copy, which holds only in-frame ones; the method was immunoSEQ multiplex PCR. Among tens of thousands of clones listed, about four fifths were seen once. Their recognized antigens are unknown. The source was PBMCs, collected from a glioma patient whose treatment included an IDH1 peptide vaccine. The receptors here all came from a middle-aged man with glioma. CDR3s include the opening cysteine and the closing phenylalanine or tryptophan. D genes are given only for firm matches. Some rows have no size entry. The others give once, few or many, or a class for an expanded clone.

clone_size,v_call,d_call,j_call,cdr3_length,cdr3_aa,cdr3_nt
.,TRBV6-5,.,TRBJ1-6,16,CASSSLRQDYNSPLHF,TGTGCCAGCAGTTCCCTGAGACAGGATTATAATTCACCCCTCCACTTT
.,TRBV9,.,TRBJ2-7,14,CASSVGESLGEQYF,TGTGCCAGCAGCGTAGGAGAATCGTTGGGCGAGCAGTACTTC
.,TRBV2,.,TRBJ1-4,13,CASSQGIGEKLFF,TGTGCCAGCAGTCAGGGGATTGGAGAAAAACTGTTTTTT
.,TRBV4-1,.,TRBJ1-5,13,CASSQAIGQPQHF,TGCGCCAGCAGCCAAGCCATAGGTCAGCCCCAGCATTTT
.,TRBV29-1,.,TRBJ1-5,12,CSVGEGNQPQHF,TGCAGCGTTGGGGAGGGGAATCAGCCCCAGCATTTT
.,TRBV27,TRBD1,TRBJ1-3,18,CASSTTGTGGAWGNTIYF,TGTGCCAGCAGTACCACCGGGACAGGGGGCGCGTGGGGAAACACCATATATTTT
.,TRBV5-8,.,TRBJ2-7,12,CASSLSNYEQYF,TGTGCCAGCAGCTTGTCCAACTACGAGCAGTACTTC
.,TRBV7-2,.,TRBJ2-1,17,CASSPLPGKTGYNEQFF,TGTGCCAGCAGCCCCCTCCCGGGGAAGACGGGCTACAATGAGCAGTTCTTC
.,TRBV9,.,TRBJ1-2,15,CASSVDPTDSYGYTF,TGTGCCAGCAGCGTAGACCCTACGGACAGTTATGGCTACACCTTC
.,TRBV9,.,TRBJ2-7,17,CASSVGPRWRGLAEQYF,TGTGCCAGCAGCGTAGGGCCCCGCTGGAGGGGCCTCGCAGAGCAGTACTTC
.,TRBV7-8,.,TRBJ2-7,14,CASSLAGGSYEQYF,TGTGCCAGCAGCTTAGCGGGGGGCTCCTACGAGCAGTACTTC
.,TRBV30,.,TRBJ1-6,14,CAWSVTDSGSPLHF,TGTGCCTGGAGTGTTACGGACAGTGGATCACCCCTCCACTTT
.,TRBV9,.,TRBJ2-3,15,CASSATGTAGDTQYF,TGTGCCAGCAGTGCCACCGGGACTGCTGGGGATACGCAGTATTTT
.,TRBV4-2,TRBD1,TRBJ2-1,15,CASSQAGQGYNEQFF,TGTGCCAGCAGCCAAGCGGGACAGGGTTACAATGAGCAGTTCTTC
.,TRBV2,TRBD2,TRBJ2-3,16,CASSADIAGWTDTQYF,TGTGCCAGCAGCGCCGACATAGCGGGTTGGACAGATACGCAGTATTTT
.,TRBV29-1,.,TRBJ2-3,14,CSVEVQDSTDTQYF,TGCAGCGTTGAAGTACAGGACAGCACAGATACGCAGTATTTT
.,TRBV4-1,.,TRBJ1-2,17,CASSQDAGSGKKYGYTF,TGCGCCAGCAGCCAAGATGCGGGTTCCGGGAAAAAGTATGGCTACACCTTC
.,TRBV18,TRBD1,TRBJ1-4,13,CASSPDRGEKLFF,TGTGCCAGCTCGCCCGACAGGGGTGAAAAACTGTTTTTT
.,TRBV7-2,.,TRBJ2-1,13,CASSLARSNEQFF,TGTGCCAGCAGCTTAGCGCGATCGAATGAGCAGTTCTTC
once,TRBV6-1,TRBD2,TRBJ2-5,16,CASSGGAGGHGETQYF,TGTGCCAGCAGTGGGGGAGCGGGGGGCCATGGTGAGACCCAGTACTTC
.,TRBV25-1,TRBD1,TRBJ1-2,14,CASRRQGGNYGYTF,TGTGCCAGCAGGCGACAGGGGGGTAACTATGGCTACACCTTC
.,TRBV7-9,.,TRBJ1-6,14,CASSFPYVNSPLHF,TGTGCCAGCAGCTTCCCATACGTGAATTCACCCCTCCACTTT
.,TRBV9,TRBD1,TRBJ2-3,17,CASSSRGDRAGTDTQYF,TGTGCCAGCAGCTCACGAGGGGACAGGGCAGGCACAGATACGCAGTATTTT
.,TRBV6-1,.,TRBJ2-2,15,CASSEYLLNTGELFF,TGTGCCAGCAGTGAATATTTACTGAACACCGGGGAGCTGTTTTTT
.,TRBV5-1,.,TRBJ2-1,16,CASSGGYPNDYNEQFF,TGCGCCAGCAGCGGTGGCTACCCGAATGACTACAATGAGCAGTTCTTC
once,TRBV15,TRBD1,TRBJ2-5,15,CATSRGTGVRETQYF,TGTGCCACCAGCAGAGGCACAGGGGTGCGTGAGACCCAGTACTTC
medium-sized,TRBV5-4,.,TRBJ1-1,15,CASSRGSGLNTEAFF,TGTGCCAGCAGCAGAGGGTCAGGGTTGAACACTGAAGCTTTCTTT
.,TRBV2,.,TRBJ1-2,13,CASKEPANYGYTF,TGTGCCAGCAAAGAGCCAGCTAACTATGGCTACACCTTC
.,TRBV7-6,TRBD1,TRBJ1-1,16,CASSLGPTGQGVLAFF,TGTGCCAGCAGCTTAGGGCCTACGGGACAGGGCGTTTTAGCTTTCTTT
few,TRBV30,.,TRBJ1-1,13,CAWSVGPNTEAFF,TGTGCCTGGAGTGTGGGTCCGAACACTGAAGCTTTCTTT
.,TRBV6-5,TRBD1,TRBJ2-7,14,CASRTGTGGREQYF,TGTGCCAGCAGAACCGGGACAGGGGGCCGCGAGCAGTACTTC
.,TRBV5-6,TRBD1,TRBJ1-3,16,CASSLGQGISGNTIYF,TGTGCCAGCAGCTTAGGACAGGGGATATCTGGAAACACCATATATTTT
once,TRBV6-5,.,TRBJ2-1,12,CASSPRGSKQFF,TGTGCCAGCAGCCCCCGGGGGTCCAAGCAGTTCTTC
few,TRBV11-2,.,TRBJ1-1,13,CASSFKGDTEAFF,TGTGCCAGCAGCTTTAAAGGGGACACTGAAGCTTTCTTT
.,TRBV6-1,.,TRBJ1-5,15,CASSPTGFSNQPQHF,TGTGCCAGCAGCCCCACAGGGTTTAGCAATCAGCCCCAGCATTTT
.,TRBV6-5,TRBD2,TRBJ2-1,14,CASSLQAGGAEQFF,TGTGCCAGCAGTTTACAAGCGGGGGGGGCTGAGCAGTTCTTC
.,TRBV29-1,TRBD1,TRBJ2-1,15,CSVERKGQRNNEQFF,TGCAGCGTCGAGAGAAAGGGACAGCGTAACAATGAGCAGTTCTTC
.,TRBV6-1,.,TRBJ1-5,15,CASSVGGLWNQPQHF,TGTGCCAGCAGTGTCGGGGGCCTGTGGAATCAGCCCCAGCATTTT
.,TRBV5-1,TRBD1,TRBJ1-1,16,CASSFGGTGDRTEAFF,TGCGCCAGCAGCTTTGGGGGAACAGGGGATCGCACTGAAGCTTTCTTT
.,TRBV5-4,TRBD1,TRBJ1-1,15,CASSLEIGTGAEAFF,TGTGCCAGCAGCTTGGAAATTGGGACAGGGGCTGAAGCTTTCTTT
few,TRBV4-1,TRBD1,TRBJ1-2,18,CASSHPLIRDRGRDGYTF,TGCGCCAGCAGCCATCCGCTAATCCGGGACAGGGGGCGTGATGGCTACACCTTC
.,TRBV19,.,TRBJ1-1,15,CASSMEGIPNTEAFF,TGTGCCAGTAGTATGGAGGGAATCCCGAACACTGAAGCTTTCTTT
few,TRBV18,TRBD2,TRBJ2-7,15,CASSPPAGAAYEQYF,TGTGCCAGCTCACCACCGGCGGGAGCCGCCTACGAGCAGTACTTC
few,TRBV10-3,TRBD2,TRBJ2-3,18,CAISESGTSGTVRDTQYF,TGTGCCATCAGTGAGTCCGGGACTAGCGGGACGGTGAGGGATACGCAGTATTTT
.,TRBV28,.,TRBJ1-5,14,CASSLASMGQPQHF,TGTGCCAGCAGCCTCGCGAGCATGGGGCAGCCCCAGCATTTT
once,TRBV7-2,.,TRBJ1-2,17,CASSPRTTVYTNYGYTF,TGTGCCAGCAGCCCCAGAACGACGGTCTATACTAACTATGGCTACACCTTC
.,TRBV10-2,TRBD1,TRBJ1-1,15,CASSPRTGANTEAFF,TGCGCCAGCAGTCCTCGGACAGGAGCAAACACTGAAGCTTTCTTT
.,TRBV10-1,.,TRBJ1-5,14,CASNRGLVDQPQHF,TGCGCCAGCAACCGGGGGCTAGTTGATCAGCCCCAGCATTTT
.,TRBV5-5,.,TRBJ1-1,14,CASSLPGQFTEAFF,TGTGCCAGCAGCTTACCCGGACAGTTCACTGAAGCTTTCTTT
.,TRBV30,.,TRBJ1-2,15,CAWSRRAAAVYGYTF,TGTGCCTGGAGCCGACGGGCGGCGGCTGTCTATGGCTACACCTTC
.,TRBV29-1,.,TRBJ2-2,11,CSVVHTGELFF,TGCAGCGTTGTACACACCGGGGAGCTGTTTTTT